This TCR beta chain was recovered during a study of blood T cells in healthy people across ages. Using a J-beta primer mix together with a sample-barcoded 5' primer, a second PCR was run for roughly 7 to 12 cycles. TCRdb itself ran the 5' RACE reads through MiXCR, one entry per CDR3 protein. The sample holds under 1,000,000 distinct CDR3 sequences, about 34% seen once. This clonotype was counted a single time. CDR3 size: 14 residues. V lost 4 bases to trimming and J lost 7 bases; unmatched junction nucleotides: 11. CDR1 is SGHRS and CDR2 is YFSETQ in the germline V gene. The gene calls are TRBV5-1 and TRBJ2-7; 7 bases line up with TRBD1. The clonotype was recovered from a man between 18 and 29 years old in good health. The sequencing sample was made of blood. CDR3 in amino acids: CASSPTGMYNEQYF. The CDR3 nucleotides are TGCGCCAGCAGCCCGACAGGGATGTACAATGAGCAGTACTTC. The variable domain in full, completed from reference TRBV5-1 and TRBJ2-7, reads KAGVTQTPRYLIKTRGQQVTLSCSPISGHRSVSWYQQTPGQGLQFLFEYFSETQRNKGNFPGRFSGRQFSNSRSEMNVSTLELGDSALYLCASSPTGMYNEQYFGPGTRLTVT.